Shown below are 14 T cell receptor beta chains from a single sample sequenced in a study of blood T cell repertoires in COVID-19. Assay used: immunoSEQ multiplex PCR; TCRdb lists only in-frame clones, some missing. The sample yields about 150,000 clones, roughly 82% seen once. Sequenced input: peripheral blood. Source of these receptors: a man between 70 and 80 years old with acute or convalescent COVID-19.

The rearrangement uses TRBV30 and TRBJ2-4, with a tentative D call TRBD2 (7 bases). CDR3 length equals 17 residues. Germline V gene lookup returns CDR1 GTSNPN and CDR2 SVGIG (reference sequence). Trimming left V 4 bases short and J 0 bases short, with 19 bases between. The CDR3 region has the DNA TGTGCCTGGAAAAGGCCCGGGGGGACACTAGCCAAAAACATTCAGTACTTC. Translation gives CAWKRPGGTLAKNIQYF.

Remarks on this clone: Within the sample, other DNA sequences also encode this same CDR3. The rearrangement joins TRBV18 to TRBJ1-1; D perhaps matches TRBD1 (5 bases). The V and J ends lost 3 bases and 0 bases respectively, with 8 bases between them. CDR3 length: 14 residues. Germline values: CDR1 KGHSH, CDR2 LQKENI. The CDR3 sequence is CASSPTVMNTEAFF. The CDR3, as DNA: TGTGCCAGCTCACCGACAGTTATGAACACTGAAGCTTTCTTT.

The rearrangement links TRBV9 to TRBJ2-3, with 7 bases fitting TRBD1. This CDR3 comprises 15 residues. Germline V gives CDR1 SGDLS, CDR2 YYNGEE. V trimming: 0 bases; J trimming: 2 bases; junction bases outside the gene matches: 3. This CDR3 reads CASSVEGTDTDTQYF. CDR3 DNA sequence: TGTGCCAGCAGCGTAGAAGGGACAGACACAGATACGCAGTATTTT.

The rearrangement uses TRBV5-1 and TRBJ2-3, with a weak D call TRBD2 (6 bases). Germline CDR1 and CDR2: SGHRS and YFSETQ. The CDR3 totals 16 residues. V lost 4 bases to trimming and J lost 1 base, with 16 bases between them. The CDR3: CASSPAAGYGTDTQYF. The CDR3 DNA reads as TGCGCCAGCAGCCCGGCGGCGGGGTATGGCACAGATACGCAGTATTTT. Filled out from reference TRBV5-1 and TRBJ2-3, the complete variable domain reads KAGVTQTPRYLIKTRGQQVTLSCSPISGHRSVSWYQQTPGQGLQFLFEYFSETQRNKGNFPGRFSGRQFSNSRSEMNVSTLELGDSALYLCASSPAAGYGTDTQYFGPGTRLTVL.

Note on this clone: At one boundary the junction diverges from the germline segment, which might be a read error. This sequence joins TRBV7-7 and TRBJ2-1; 8 positions agree with TRBD2. The CDR3 is 15 residues long. Germline V CDR1 and CDR2: SSHAT, FNYEAQ (reference sequence). The CDR3 bases are TGTGCTAGCAGCTCTGGACTAGCTGGGAACAATGAGCAGTTCTTC. Its translation: CASSSGLAGNNEQFF.

The chain links TRBV4-1 to TRBJ2-3; perhaps TRBD1 as D (6 bases). The V end lost 7 bases, the J end lost 3 bases, and 14 bases lay between the germline ends. In germline, CDR1 is MGHRA, CDR2 YSYEKL. CDR3 length: 14 amino acids. The CDR3 reads CASTAGARTDTQYF. The CDR3 DNA sequence: TGCGCCAGCACCGCAGGGGCGAGAACAGATACGCAGTATTTT.

V usage is TRBV5-1 and J usage is TRBJ2-7; 9 positions match TRBD2. This CDR3 contains 16 residues. Germline-derived CDR1 and CDR2 are SGHRS and YFSETQ. The V and J ends lost 0 bases and 0 bases, in that order; junction bases with no gene match: 4. The CDR3 spells CASSLAPSGDSYEQYF. In DNA, the CDR3 is TGCGCCAGCAGCTTGGCCCCTAGCGGGGACTCCTACGAGCAGTACTTC. Drawing the rest from reference TRBV5-1 and TRBJ2-7, the complete variable domain is KAGVTQTPRYLIKTRGQQVTLSCSPISGHRSVSWYQQTPGQGLQFLFEYFSETQRNKGNFPGRFSGRQFSNSRSEMNVSTLELGDSALYLCASSLAPSGDSYEQYFGPGTRLTVT.

The chain is built from TRBV27 and TRBJ1-2; TRBD1 is a possible D gene (6 bases). Trimming removed 6 bases at V and 6 bases at J, with 20 bases between. The CDR3 length is 15 residues. Germline assignment: CDR1 MNHEY and CDR2 SMNVEV (reference sequence). The CDR3 loop reads CASSNTGTLQNGYTF. CDR3 sequence (DNA): TGTGCCAGCAGCAATACCGGGACACTTCAAAATGGCTACACCTTC.

This CDR3 reads CASSAWTGYNQPQHF. CDR3 nucleotide sequence: TGTGCCAGCAGCGCTTGGACAGGGTATAATCAGCCCCAGCATTTT. The gene calls are TRBV21-1 and TRBJ1-5; the listed D gene, TRBD1, was not tested against the DNA. TRBV21-1 is noted as a pseudogene. This CDR3 has 15 amino acids.

This chain connects TRBV7-2 to TRBJ2-7; 8 nucleotides agree with TRBD2. Germline CDR1 SGHTA, CDR2 FQGNSA. V shed 3 bases, J shed 1 base, and the junction held 5 bases outside the gene matches. The CDR3 contains 15 residues. The CDR3 is CASSFQRGLSYEQYF. Here the CDR3 DNA reads TGTGCCAGCAGCTTCCAGCGGGGGCTTTCCTACGAGCAGTACTTC.

J is TRBJ2-6 and V is TRBV28, with 7 bases lining up with TRBD1. The CDR3 has 18 amino acids. Germline V gene data show CDR1 as MDHEN and CDR2 as SYDVKM. Trimming removed 6 bases from V and 1 base from J; junction bases left unmatched: 12. Written as DNA, the CDR3 is TGTGCCAGCAGACGACCGGGGACAGCGCTTTCTGGGGCCAACGTCCTGACTTTC. Protein sequence: CASRRPGTALSGANVLTF.

This chain links TRBV6-2 or TRBV6-3 with TRBJ2-1; no firm D call. CDR3 length: 13 amino acids. The V and J ends lost 0 bases and 10 bases respectively, with 10 bases between them. Germline CDR1 and CDR2: MNHEY and SVGEGT. DNA for the CDR3: TGTGCCAGCAGTTACTCGGATAGCCGAGAGCAGTTCTTC. Encoded protein: CASSYSDSREQFF.

The V gene is TRBV5-4, the J gene TRBJ2-7, with a tentative D call TRBD2 (6 bases). V was trimmed by 5 bases and J by 4 bases, leaving 13 bases between them. The CDR3 contains 13 residues. Per the germline V gene, CDR1 is SGHNT and CDR2 is YYREEE (reference sequence). This CDR3 is CASREKEGYEQYF. DNA of the CDR3: TGTGCCAGCAGGGAGAAGGAGGGATACGAGCAGTACTTC.

This clone was seen only a few times. The chain has TRBV5-1 and TRBJ2-5; no clear D gene. Looked up from germline, CDR1 is SGHRS and CDR2 is YFSETQ. This CDR3 region has 14 residues. V gave up 4 bases and J gave up 5 bases, with 15 bases separating them. The CDR3 DNA is TGCGCCAGCAGCGTAGTATCTACCGCGGAGACCCAGTACTTC. Its translation: CASSVVSTAETQYF.